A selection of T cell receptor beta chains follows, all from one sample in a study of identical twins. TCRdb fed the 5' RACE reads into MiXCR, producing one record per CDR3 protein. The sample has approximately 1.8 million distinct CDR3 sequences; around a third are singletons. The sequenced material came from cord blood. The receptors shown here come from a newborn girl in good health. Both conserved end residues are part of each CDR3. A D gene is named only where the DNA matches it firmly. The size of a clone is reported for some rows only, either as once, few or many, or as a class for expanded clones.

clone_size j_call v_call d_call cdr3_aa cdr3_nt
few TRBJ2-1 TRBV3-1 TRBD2 CASSLRTSGNLNEQFF TGTGCCAGCAGTCTCCGGACTAGCGGGAACCTCAATGAGCAGTTCTTC
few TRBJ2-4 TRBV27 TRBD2 CASSLLGTSVKNIQYF TGTGCCAGCAGTTTACTGGGGACTAGCGTAAAAAACATTCAGTACTTC
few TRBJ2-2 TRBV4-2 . CASSQELGPGELFF TGTGCCAGCAGCCAAGAGTTAGGTCCCGGGGAGCTGTTTTTT
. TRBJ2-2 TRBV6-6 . CASSYSTRAGELFF TGTGCCAGCAGTTACTCGACCAGGGCCGGGGAGCTGTTTTTT
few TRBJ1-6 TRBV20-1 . CSRTGRAGSPLHF TGCAGCCGGACGGGGCGGGCGGGATCACCCCTCCACTTT
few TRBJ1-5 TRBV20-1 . CSARPFNQPQHF TGCAGTGCTAGGCCGTTCAATCAGCCCCAGCATTTT
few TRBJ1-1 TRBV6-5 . CATDYHHPMNTEAFF TGTGCCACCGATTATCATCATCCTATGAACACTGAAGCTTTCTTT
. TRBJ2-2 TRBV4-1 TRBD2 CASSQLERGNTGELFF TGCGCCAGCAGCCAGTTAGAGCGGGGGAACACCGGGGAGCTGTTTTTT
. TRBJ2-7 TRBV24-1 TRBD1 CATSGQGEYEQYF TGTGCCACCAGTGGACAGGGGGAATACGAGCAGTACTTC
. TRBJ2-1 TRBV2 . CASARQSSYNEQFF TGTGCCAGCGCCAGACAGAGCTCCTACAATGAGCAGTTCTTC
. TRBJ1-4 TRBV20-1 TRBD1 CSAGQGTGEERLFF TGCAGTGCCGGACAAGGGACAGGGGAGGAAAGACTGTTTTTT
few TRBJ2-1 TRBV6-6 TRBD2 CASSYALGLAGDNEQFF TGTGCCAGCAGTTACGCCCTCGGGCTAGCGGGAGACAATGAGCAGTTCTTC
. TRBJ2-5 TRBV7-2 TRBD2 CASSPTRTSGGQETQYF TGTGCCAGCAGCCCAACCCGGACTAGCGGGGGACAAGAGACCCAGTACTTC
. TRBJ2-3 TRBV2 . CASTIATDTQYF TGTGCCAGCACCATTGCCACAGATACGCAGTATTTT
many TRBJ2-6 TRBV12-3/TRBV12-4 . CASSFPLSGANVLTF TGTGCCAGCAGTTTCCCTCTCTCTGGGGCCAACGTCCTGACTTTC
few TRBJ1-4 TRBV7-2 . CASSWRGSHEKLFF TGTGCCAGCAGCTGGAGGGGATCTCATGAAAAACTGTTTTTT
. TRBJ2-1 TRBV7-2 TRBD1 CASSLSQGVYNEQFF TGTGCCAGCAGCTTAAGCCAGGGGGTATACAATGAGCAGTTCTTC
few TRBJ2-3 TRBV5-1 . CASSSPAGSTDTQYF TGCGCCAGCAGCTCCCCCGCGGGTAGCACAGATACGCAGTATTTT
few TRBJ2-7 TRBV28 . CASSLSWRDEYEQYF TGTGCCAGCAGTTTAAGTTGGCGGGACGAATACGAGCAGTACTTC
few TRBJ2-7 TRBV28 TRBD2 CASSLTSIVYNEQYF TGTGCCAGCAGTCTGACTAGCATCGTCTACAATGAGCAGTACTTC
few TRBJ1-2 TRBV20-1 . CSARDLGSYGYTF TGCAGTGCTAGAGATCTGGGGAGCTATGGCTACACCTTC
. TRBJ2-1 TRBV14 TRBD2 CASSTLAGNSYNEQFF TGTGCCAGCAGCACCCTAGCGGGGAACTCCTACAATGAGCAGTTCTTC
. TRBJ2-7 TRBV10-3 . CATRGEYEQYF TGTGCCACCAGGGGGGAATACGAGCAGTACTTC
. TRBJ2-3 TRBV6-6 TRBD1 CASSYGDRKVNTQYF TGTGCCAGCAGTTACGGGGACAGGAAAGTAAATACGCAGTATTTT
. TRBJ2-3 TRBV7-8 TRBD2 CASSDQRGGTDTQYF TGTGCCAGCAGCGATCAGCGGGGGGGCACAGATACGCAGTATTTT
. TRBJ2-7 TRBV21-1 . CASSKAREGYEQYF TGTGCCAGCAGCAAAGCGCGGGAAGGGTACGAGCAGTACTTC
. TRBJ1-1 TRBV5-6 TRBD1 CASSLAGGAGGLVTEAFF TGTGCCAGCAGCTTGGCTGGAGGGGCAGGGGGCTTGGTTACTGAGGCTTTCTTT
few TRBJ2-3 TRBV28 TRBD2 CASRSLAGPRTDTQYF TGTGCCAGCAGATCCCTAGCGGGACCGCGCACAGATACGCAGTATTTT
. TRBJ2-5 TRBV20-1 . CSARQLMGETQYF TGCAGTGCTAGGCAGCTTATGGGGGAGACCCAGTACTTC
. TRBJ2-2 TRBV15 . CATSRERFGELFF TGTGCCACCAGCAGAGAACGATTCGGGGAGCTGTTTTTT
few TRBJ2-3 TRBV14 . CASSQDSPTTQYF TGTGCCAGCAGCCAAGATTCGCCAACTACGCAGTATTTT
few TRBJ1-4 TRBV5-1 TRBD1 CASSLVPGGTNEKLFF TGCGCCAGCAGCTTGGTGCCAGGGGGAACTAATGAAAAACTGTTTTTT